Presented here are 8 T cell receptor beta chains from one specimen sequenced in a study of blood T cell repertoires in COVID-19. Only in-frame clones appear in the TCRdb table, and some are missing; sequencing was by immunoSEQ multiplex PCR. The sample gives fewer than 350,000 clones, about nine tenths of which show up once; 4.5% to 6.5% is in the top ten. The sample taken for sequencing was PBMCs or T cells enriched from blood (not recorded which). The receptors derive from a man in his 60s who had recovered from COVID-19.

The V gene is TRBV6-2 or TRBV6-3, the J gene TRBJ2-1; D uncertain. The V gene lost 1 base and the J gene lost 3 bases, with 4 bases spanning the gap. Germline V gene sequence: CDR1 MNHEY, CDR2 SVGEGT. The CDR3 is 13 amino acids. CDR3 sequence (DNA): TGTGCCAGCAGTTACTTTCGCTACAATGAGCAGTTCTTC. Its protein is CASSYFRYNEQFF.

V and J are TRBV7-3 and TRBJ2-3; D not resolved. CDR3 length: 12 amino acids. Germline V gene sequence: CDR1 SGHTA, CDR2 FQGTGA. V was trimmed by 5 bases and J by 2 bases, leaving 5 bases between them. The CDR3 here is CASSPNTDTQYF. The CDR3 DNA follows: TGTGCCAGCAGCCCCAACACAGATACGCAGTATTTT.

The V and J genes are TRBV9 and TRBJ1-1; D is possibly TRBD1 (6 bases). Per the germline V gene, CDR1 is SGDLS and CDR2 is YYNGEE. The CDR3 has 15 residues. The V end lost 0 bases, the J end lost 0 bases, and 9 bases lay between the germline ends. In nucleotides, the CDR3 is TGTGCCAGCAGCGTAGATGACAGGATGAACACTGAAGCTTTCTTT. This codes for CASSVDDRMNTEAFF.

This clone has just a few counts. The chain carries TRBV6-5 and TRBJ2-1, with 7 bases aligning to TRBD1. The CDR3 sequence is 16 residues long. Germline V gene sequence: CDR1 MNHEY, CDR2 SVGAGI. V lost 1 base, J lost 8 bases, and 11 bases stayed unmatched. CDR3 protein: CASSYYEPGGQDEQFF. DNA for the CDR3: TGTGCCAGCAGTTACTATGAGCCAGGGGGTCAGGATGAGCAGTTCTTC.

This chain joins TRBV11-2 and TRBJ1-1; D gene ambiguous. V shed 5 bases and J shed 4 bases, with 11 bases lying between them. This CDR3 spans 13 amino acids. CDR1 and CDR2 from the germline V gene are SGHAT and FQNNGV. In nucleotides, the CDR3 is TGTGCCAGCAGCGTATACAGACGCACTGAAGCTTTCTTT. It yields the protein CASSVYRRTEAFF. Supplemented by reference TRBV11-2 and TRBJ1-1, the full variable domain reads EAGVAQSPRYKIIEKRQSVAFWCNPISGHATLYWYQQILGQGPKLLIQFQNNGVVDDSQLPKDRFSAERLKGVDSTLKIQPAKLEDSAVYLCASSVYRRTEAFFGQGTRLTVV.

V usage is TRBV4-1 and J usage is TRBJ2-7, with 8 bases matching TRBD2. V lost 4 bases to trimming and J lost 3 bases; unmatched junction nucleotides: 8. This CDR3 is built from 15 residues. Germline V gene lookup returns CDR1 MGHRA and CDR2 YSYEKL. The CDR3 here is CASSRAGGHLYEQYF. DNA for the CDR3: TGCGCCAGCAGCCGGGCGGGGGGCCATCTCTACGAGCAGTACTTC.

The chain couples TRBV9 to TRBJ2-7, with TRBD2 matching over 9 bases. This CDR3 has 15 amino acids. Trimming removed 0 bases from V and 6 bases from J; junction bases left unmatched: 7. Germline V gives CDR1 SGDLS, CDR2 YYNGEE. For the CDR3, the DNA is TGTGCCAGCAGCGTAGTGGCGGGAGGGCCGATCGAGCAGTACTTC. Protein sequence: CASSVVAGGPIEQYF. The full variable domain, rest sourced from reference TRBV9 and TRBJ2-7, is DSGVTQTPKHLITATGQRVTLRCSPRSGDLSVYWYQQSLDQGLQFLIQYYNGEERAKGNILERFSAQQFPDLHSELNLSSLELGDSALYFCASSVVAGGPIEQYFGPGTRLTVT.

The chain combines TRBV9 with TRBJ1-1, with 9 bases aligning to TRBD1. CDR1 SGDLS and CDR2 YYNGEE come from the germline V gene. V gave up 4 bases and J gave up 4 bases; unmatched junction bases: 8. This CDR3 has 15 residues. CDR3 DNA: TGTGCCAGCAGCCCTCAACAGGGGGCGGCCACTGAAGCTTTCTTT. Amino acids: CASSPQQGAATEAFF.